This TCR beta chain stems from a study of cytomegalovirus exposure and HLA in healthy donors. Measured with immunoSEQ multiplex PCR; TCRdb has only the in-frame clones, and not every one. The sample lists around 160,000 clones; 70% to 90% were seen once. CDR3 size: 15 residues. Between the trimmed V and J ends, which lost 5 bases and 1 base, there was a span of 14 bases. CDR1 and CDR2 (germline): SGHNT, YENEEA. The V gene is TRBV11-3, the J gene TRBJ2-5; maybe TRBD1 (6 bases). The TCR comes from a young man in good health and CMV-seronegative. Sequencing was done on a sample of PBMCs. This CDR3 is CASSQGLGVQETQYF. The CDR3 bases are TGTGCCAGCAGCCAGGGGCTAGGAGTCCAAGAGACCCAGTACTTC.